A single T cell receptor (beta chain) is shown here with its context. Unmatched junction bases numbered 5, after V lost 0 bases and J lost 6 bases. Germline V gene sequence: CDR1 MNHEY, CDR2 SVGAGI. The CDR3 sequence is 15 residues long. This specimen comes from a study of T cell changes during pregnancy in multiple sclerosis. Assay: immunoSEQ multiplex PCR; the TCRdb copy retains only in-frame clones and omits some. The sample holds around 70,000 clones, around nine tenths seen once. This chain links TRBV6-5 with TRBJ2-1, with 7 nucleotides matching TRBD1. This clonotype was obtained from a female donor in good health, enrolled as a control in a pregnancy study. Here the sequenced sample was peripheral blood, taken in the second trimester of pregnancy. The CDR3, as DNA: TGTGCCAGCAGTTACTCGAGAGACAGGGCCAATGAGCAGTTCTTC. This translates into CASSYSRDRANEQFF.